Listed below are T cell receptor beta chains from one sample, sequenced in a study of T cell responses to AZD1222 COVID-19 vaccine. Here immunoSEQ multiplex PCR was the method, and the copy in TCRdb shows in-frame clones only, minus some. The sample shows some 200,000 clones, 85% to 90% of them seen only once. The material sequenced was peripheral blood, taken on day 0 of AZD1222 vaccination. These TCRs come from an adult in good health. Each CDR3 is given with its conserved first and last residue. The D gene is left open where the match is weak. Clone size, where shown, is once, few, many, or a class for clones that have expanded.

D gene	clone size	J gene	V gene	CDR3 DNA	CDR3 protein
TRBD2	-	TRBJ2-1	TRBV19	TGTGCCAGTAGTCGGTCAATCGGCGGGAGTTGGCGGGACAATGAGCAGTTCTTC	CASSRSIGGSWRDNEQFF
TRBD1	-	TRBJ1-4	TRBV6-5	TGTGCCAGCAGGACAGGGGTTAATGAAAAACTGTTTTTT	CASRTGVNEKLFF
-	medium-sized	TRBJ1-5	TRBV4-3	TGCGCCAGCAGCCTCGGAAGCAATCAGCCCCAGCATTTT	CASSLGSNQPQHF
TRBD2	-	TRBJ2-7	TRBV9	TGTGCCAGCAGCGTAACGGGACTAGCGGGGGATTACGAGCAGTACTTC	CASSVTGLAGDYEQYF
-	-	TRBJ1-5	TRBV12-3/TRBV12-4	TGTGCCAGCAGTTTAGGGGTAGATCAGCCCCAGCATTTT	CASSLGVDQPQHF
-	once	TRBJ1-2	TRBV28	TGTGCCAGCAGTATGGGGTATGGCTACACCTTC	CASSMGYGYTF
TRBD1	-	TRBJ2-2	TRBV19	TGTGCCAGTAGTGTGGACAGGGCGGGCACCGGGGAGCTGTTTTTT	CASSVDRAGTGELFF
-	-	TRBJ2-1	TRBV12-3/TRBV12-4	TGTGCCAGCCGTTTAGAAGGGGCCGGTTCCCAGTTCTTC	CASRLEGAGSQFF
-	-	TRBJ1-2	TRBV28	TGTGCCAGCAGTTTAGAGCCGGGTTGGGACTATGGCTACACCTTC	CASSLEPGWDYGYTF
-	-	TRBJ2-3	TRBV20-1	TGCAGTGCTAGAGATATGCATACGCAGTATTTT	CSARDMHTQYF
TRBD1	-	TRBJ1-6	TRBV23-1	TGCGCCAGCAGTCAAACTACAGGGGATAATTCACCCCTCCACTTT	CASSQTTGDNSPLHF
-	-	TRBJ2-7	TRBV7-2	TGTGCCAGCAGCTCCCCAGGTTACGAGCAGTACTTC	CASSSPGYEQYF
TRBD1	-	TRBJ2-7	TRBV18	TGTGCCAGCTCACCACCTCACAGGGGCAATGACGAGCAGTACTTC	CASSPPHRGNDEQYF
-	-	TRBJ1-1	TRBV12-3/TRBV12-4	TGTGCCAGCACCCCGACAGGCAACCTTGAAGCTTTCTTT	CASTPTGNLEAFF
-	-	TRBJ2-5	TRBV5-5	TGTGCCAGCAGCTTTGAAGGGGTAGAGACCCAGTACTTC	CASSFEGVETQYF
TRBD1	once	TRBJ1-6	TRBV6-6	TGTGCCAGCAGTCCCCGGGACAGGGGGCTGCGCTATAATTCACCCCTCCACTTT	CASSPRDRGLRYNSPLHF
TRBD2	-	TRBJ2-1	TRBV11-3	TGTGCCAGCAGTCCGACTAGCGGGAGGGCGTGGGAGCAGTTCTTC	CASSPTSGRAWEQFF
TRBD1	-	TRBJ1-4	TRBV4-2	TGTGCCAGCAGCCAAGCAAATGCCGGGACAGCAATTAATGAAAAACTGTTTTTT	CASSQANAGTAINEKLFF
-	-	TRBJ1-5	TRBV6-5	TGTGCCAGCAGTTACTCAGCAGCGCTCAATCAGCCCCAGCATTTT	CASSYSAALNQPQHF
TRBD1	-	TRBJ2-3	TRBV25-1	TGTGCCAGCCGGACAGGTGTGGCGCAGTATTTT	CASRTGVAQYF
TRBD1	-	TRBJ1-4	TRBV3-1/TRBV3-2	TGTGCCAGCAGCCAAAAGACCGGGACAGGGTTTGAGGAAAAACTGTTTTTT	CASSQKTGTGFEEKLFF
TRBD1	-	TRBJ2-2	TRBV11-3	TGTGCCAGCAGCTTAGCCCAGGACAGGACCACCGGGGAGCTGTTTTTT	CASSLAQDRTTGELFF
-	-	TRBJ2-5	TRBV12-3/TRBV12-4	TGTGCCAGCAGCCTACAACTAGAAGAGACCCAGTACTTC	CASSLQLEETQYF
TRBD1	-	TRBJ1-5	TRBV6-5	TGTGCCAGCAGTACCACGACAGGGTATGGTCAGCCCCAGCATTTT	CASSTTTGYGQPQHF
-	-	TRBJ1-1	TRBV28	TGTGCCAGCAGTCCATATGGGGAGGGCGCCACTGAAGCTTTCTTT	CASSPYGEGATEAFF
-	-	TRBJ1-2	TRBV5-6	TGTGCCAGCAGCTCCTCCCAGACGCCCTATGGCTACACCTTC	CASSSSQTPYGYTF
-	-	TRBJ2-7	TRBV27	TGTGCCAGCAGCTCCAATATCGCCGAGCAGTACTTC	CASSSNIAEQYF
-	-	TRBJ1-3	TRBV7-3	TGTGCCAGCAGCTTATCAACGGTCAGCTCTGGAAACACCATATATTTT	CASSLSTVSSGNTIYF
-	-	TRBJ1-2	TRBV19	TGTGCCAGTCAACCGGGACAAACGGAGGGCTACACCTTC	CASQPGQTEGYTF
-	-	TRBJ2-5	TRBV13	TGTGCCAGCAGCTTATCTTCCAACTTAGAGACCCAGTACTTC	CASSLSSNLETQYF
-	-	TRBJ1-3	TRBV9	TGTGCCAGCAGTTGGGGGGCAAAAGGAAACACCATATATTTT	CASSWGAKGNTIYF
-	-	TRBJ2-3	TRBV2	TGTGCCAGCAGTCGCCCCCCAGGAGGGACCCTTAGCACAGATACGCAGTATTTT	CASSRPPGGTLSTDTQYF
-	-	TRBJ2-7	TRBV5-1	TGCGCCAGCAGCTTGGGAGTTCAGGCGTCCTCCTACGAGCAGTACTTC	CASSLGVQASSYEQYF
-	-	TRBJ2-5	TRBV3-1/TRBV3-2	TGTGCCAGCAGCCAAGAAAACGGAGCCAGGGACCAGTACTTC	CASSQENGARDQYF
-	-	TRBJ1-3	TRBV18	TGTGCCAGCTCATCCGAGTCTGGAAACACCATATATTTT	CASSSESGNTIYF
TRBD1	-	TRBJ1-4	TRBV4-1	TGCGCCAGCAGCCGGGACAGGGGGCTCACTAATGAAAAACTGTTTTTT	CASSRDRGLTNEKLFF